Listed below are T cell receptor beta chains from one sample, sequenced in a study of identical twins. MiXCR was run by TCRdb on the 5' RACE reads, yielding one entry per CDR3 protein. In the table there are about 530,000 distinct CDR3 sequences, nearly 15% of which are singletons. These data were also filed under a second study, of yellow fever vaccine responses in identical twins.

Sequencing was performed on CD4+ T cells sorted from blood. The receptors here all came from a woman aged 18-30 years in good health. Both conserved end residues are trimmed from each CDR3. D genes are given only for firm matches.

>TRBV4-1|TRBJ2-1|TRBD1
ASSQPDRGRVDEQF
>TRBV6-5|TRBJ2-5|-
ASSYSSGQGVTQY
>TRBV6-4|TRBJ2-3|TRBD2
ASRLSGDIADTQY
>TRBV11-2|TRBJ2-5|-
ASSLVTGGQETQY
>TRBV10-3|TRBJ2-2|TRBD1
AIPRSTGSGELF
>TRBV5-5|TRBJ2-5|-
ASSLASGGWGETQY
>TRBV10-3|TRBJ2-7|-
AIREPGLYSYEQY
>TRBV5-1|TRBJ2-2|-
ASSLQESGGELF
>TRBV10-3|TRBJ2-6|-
AISESVRGAGANVLT
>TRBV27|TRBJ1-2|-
ASSSYRIPNYGYT
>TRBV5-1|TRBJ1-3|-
ASSLGDGTIY
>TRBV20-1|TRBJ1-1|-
SASTPGGTEAF
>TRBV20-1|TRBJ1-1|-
SARGNDIGNTEAF
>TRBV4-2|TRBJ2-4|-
ASSQVVQGPKNIQY
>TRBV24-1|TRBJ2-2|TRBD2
ATSDLAGVSHTGELF
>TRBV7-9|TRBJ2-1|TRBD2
ASSLEIAGYEQF
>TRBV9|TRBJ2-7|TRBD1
ASSVEPDRAYEQY
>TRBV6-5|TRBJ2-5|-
ASSYVGSEETQY
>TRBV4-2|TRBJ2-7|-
ASSQAPGGLYEQY
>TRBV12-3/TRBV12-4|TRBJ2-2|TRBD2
AVSGGLAGGPEDGELF
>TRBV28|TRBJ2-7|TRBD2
ASSLATSGRYHEQY
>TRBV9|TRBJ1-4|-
ASSVGPASGNTEKLF